This T cell receptor beta chain comes out of a study of blood T cells in healthy people across ages. A sample-barcoded 5' primer and a J-beta primer mix were used in a second PCR of about 7 to 11 cycles. MiXCR, run by TCRdb on the 5' RACE reads, gives a single entry per CDR3 protein. The sample has more than 1,400,000 distinct CDR3 sequences, around two fifths seen once; the top ten hold 6.5% to 10%. Per germline, CDR1 KGHSH and CDR2 LQKENI. CDR3 size: 15 residues. Trimming took off 4 bases at V and 3 bases at J, with 16 bases between the two ends. This clonotype has just a few counts. The sample was blood. The sequence was obtained from a young woman in good health. This chain links TRBV18 with TRBJ2-7; D assignment may be TRBD1 or TRBD2 (6 bases each). Here the CDR3 DNA reads TGTGCCAGCTCACTCCCAGGCAGGGGAGGCTACGAGCAGTACTTC. Its translation: CASSLPGRGGYEQYF.